This entry is about one T cell receptor (beta chain). The source of the sample is a study of blood T cell repertoires in COVID-19. Study details: Researchers got acute and convalescent COVID-19 samples from the United States, Italy and Spain.

This table comes from immunoSEQ multiplex PCR, and its TCRdb copy is limited to in-frame clones, with some not included. Of just over 350,000 clones listed, roughly 87% are singletons. The germline V gene encodes CDR1 LNHDA and CDR2 SQIVND (reference sequence). The CDR3 runs 13 residues. V lost 0 bases and J 7 bases, leaving 9 bases between the germline ends. Resolution of symptoms, clearance, or two negative PCRs was present in recovered Cohort 3 donors. This chain links TRBV19 with TRBJ1-2; D unresolved. This TCR was sampled from a woman aged 25 to 39 who had recovered from COVID-19. The sequenced sample was PBMCs or T cells enriched from blood (not recorded which). The CDR3 DNA is TGTGCCAGTAGTATAGATTTGGAGCTTGGCTACACCTTC. This codes for CASSIDLELGYTF.